The 15 T cell receptor beta chains listed next were all sequenced from one sample in a study of human T cells and chemical hapten exposure. Regarding time point: pre-sensitization, week 0. Treatment of the sample: therapeutic diphenylcyclopropenone sensitization with weekly scalp DPC. TCRdb re-analysed the RACE reads in MiXCR, keeping a single row per CDR3 protein. The sample lists approximately 370,000 distinct CDR3 sequences, 5% to 6.5% occurring once. The sequenced sample was whole blood, obtained in connection with sensitization to the hapten diphenylcyclopropenone (DPC). Every receptor here comes from a woman between 18 and 30 years old with alopecia areata. Some clones in this sample may be carry-over from other donors' samples.

This clonotype was detected ten times or more. The chain is built from TRBV28 and TRBJ1-2, with 11 bases that match TRBD1. Trimming removed 8 bases from V and 6 bases from J; junction bases left unmatched: 8. The V gene's germline CDR1 is MDHEN and CDR2 SYDVKM. The CDR3 extends over 14 amino acids. In DNA, the CDR3 is TGTGCCAGCCGACGGACAGGGGGCATCGATGGCTACACCTTC. Translated, it gives CASRRTGGIDGYTF.

This clonotype was detected a few times. The rearrangement links TRBV14 to TRBJ2-7, with 14 bases lining up with TRBD2. Trimming at V came to 4 bases and at J to 4 bases, leaving 18 bases not matched to a gene. Germline CDR1 SGHDN, CDR2 FVKESK. This CDR3 is 20 amino acids long. CDR3 sequence: CASSRAGLAGVPSDDYEQYF. CDR3 nucleotide sequence: TGTGCCAGCAGCCGGGCGGGACTAGCGGGGGTCCCGTCAGATGATTACGAGCAGTACTTC.

The chain links TRBV12-3 or TRBV12-4 to TRBJ1-4; TRBD1 is a possible D gene (5 bases). Trimming shortened V by 1 base and J by 11 bases, and 17 bases separated the two germline ends. This CDR3 comprises 15 residues. The CDR3 sequence is CASSLVGGGRSKLFF. CDR3 coding DNA: TGTGCCAGCAGTTTAGTTGGGGGTGGCAGGTCTAAACTGTTTTTT.

V and J are TRBV3-1 and TRBJ2-5, with a tentative D call TRBD1 (7 bases). The V end was cut by 1 base, the J end by 4 bases, with 16 bases between. Germline V CDR1 and CDR2: LGHDT, YNNKEL (reference sequence). The CDR3 loop spans 16 amino acids. CDR3 residues: CASSQGGRGVRETQYF. In DNA, the CDR3 is TGTGCCAGCAGCCAAGGTGGCAGGGGGGTCCGAGAGACCCAGTACTTC.

This chain links TRBV25-1 with TRBJ2-3; 13 bases line up with TRBD2. Trimming took 10 bases from V and 1 from J; bases not matched to a gene: 11. Germline V lookup: CDR1 MGHDK, CDR2 SYGVNS. This CDR3 has 17 residues. The CDR3 nucleotides are TGTGCCAACAAAGGATGGACTAGCGGGGGTTGCACAGATACGCAGTATTTT. Its translation: CANKGWTSGGCTDTQYF. The entire variable domain, with the rest obtained from reference TRBV25-1 and TRBJ2-3, is as follows: EADIYQTPRYLVIGTGKKITLECSQTMGHDKMYWYQQDPGMELHLIHYSYGVNSTEKGDLSSESTVSRIRTEHFPLTLESARPSHTSQYLCANKGWTSGGCTDTQYFGPGTRLTVL.

The chain couples TRBV28 to TRBJ2-3, with D possibly TRBD1 on 6 matching bases. This CDR3 comprises 19 residues. Germline loops: CDR1 MDHEN, CDR2 SYDVKM. Trimming removed 5 bases from V and 0 bases from J, with 24 bases in between. The CDR3 coding sequence is TGTGCCAGCAGTCCCCGGGGTGGGGGCTGGAATCCTAGCACAGATACGCAGTATTTT. Translation: CASSPRGGGWNPSTDTQYF.

This clonotype has at least ten counts. This chain connects TRBV11-1 to TRBJ2-3, with TRBD2 identical over 15 bases. Germline CDR1 is SGHAT and CDR2 is FQDESV (reference sequence). The CDR3 consists of 17 residues. J lost 0 bases, V lost 3 bases, and 1 base had no gene match. This chain's CDR3 is CASSLGLAGGSTDTQYF. Written as DNA, the CDR3 is TGTGCCAGCAGCTTGGGACTAGCGGGGGGAAGCACAGATACGCAGTATTTT.

This sequence joins TRBV6-1 and TRBJ1-1; D uncertain. With 5 bases removed from V and 6 bases from J, the gap between germline ends came to 19 bases. Germline values: CDR1 MNHNS, CDR2 SASEGT. This CDR3 comprises 15 residues. CDR3 amino acids: CASSHLADNVPEAFF. The CDR3 DNA sequence: TGTGCCAGCAGTCATCTCGCGGATAACGTACCTGAAGCTTTCTTT.

This clonotype was seen at least ten times. The rearrangement uses TRBV3-1 and TRBJ2-1, with TRBD2 identical over 7 bases. V dropped 6 bases and J dropped 2; count of bases not matched to a gene: 7. Germline lookup yields CDR1 LGHDT and CDR2 YNNKEL (reference sequence). The CDR3 is 15 amino acids. The CDR3 sequence: CASSSAGLTYNEQFF. CDR3 DNA: TGTGCCAGCAGTTCAGCGGGGCTGACCTACAATGAGCAGTTCTTC.

For the CDR3, the DNA is TGTGCCAGCAGCTTAGGCATCGGGACAGGGGCACTCAACACCGGGGAGCTGTTTTTT. Translated, it gives CASSLGIGTGALNTGELFF. The rearrangement links TRBV11-3 to TRBJ2-2; 10 bases are a match to TRBD1. The CDR3 is made up of 19 amino acids. J was trimmed by 2 bases and V by 1 base; bases with no gene match: 10. Per germline, CDR1 SGHNT and CDR2 YENEEA.

A few counts support this clonotype. The chain links TRBV5-4 to TRBJ2-3; 8 nucleotides align to TRBD1. CDR1 is SGHNT and CDR2 is YYREEE in the germline V gene (reference sequence). The CDR3 loop spans 15 amino acids. V trimming: 4 bases; J trimming: 4 bases; junction bases outside the gene matches: 8. The CDR3 nucleotides are TGTGCCAGCAGCCACGGACAGGGCCGGGCAGATACGCAGTATTTT. Protein: CASSHGQGRADTQYF. Complete variable domain (other parts from reference TRBV5-4 and TRBJ2-3): ETGVTQSPTHLIKTRGQQVTLRCSSQSGHNTVSWYQQALGQGPQFIFQYYREEENGRGNFPPRFSGLQFPNYSSELNVNALELDDSALYLCASSHGQGRADTQYFGPGTRLTVL.

Points on this clonotype: Possible read error: a much larger clone is one base away. The rearrangement links TRBV7-8 to TRBJ1-6; D possibly corresponds to TRBD1 (5 bases). This CDR3 spans 14 amino acids. Germline V lookup: CDR1 SGHVS, CDR2 FQNEAQ. The CDR3 DNA is TGTGCCAGCAGCTCTAGGGACGGGAATTCACCCCTCCTCTTT. Translation gives CASSSRDGNSPLLF. Filled out from reference TRBV7-8 and TRBJ1-6, the complete variable domain reads GAGVSQSPRYKVAKRGQDVALRCDPISGHVSLFWYQQALGQGPEFLTYFQNEAQLDKSGLPSDRFFAERPEGSVSTLKIQRTQQEDSAVYLCASSSRDGNSPLLFGNGTRLTVT.

This clonotype has just a few counts. The rearrangement links TRBV6-6 to TRBJ1-3; 9 nucleotides line up with TRBD1. The CDR3 is made up of 14 amino acids. Germline V gene sequence: CDR1 MNHNY, CDR2 SVGAGI (reference sequence). The J segment lost 7 bases and the V segment lost 2 bases, leaving 3 bases of the junction unmatched. Here the CDR3 DNA reads TGTGCCAGCAGTTACGCAGACAGGGGGAACACCATATATTTT. The encoded protein is CASSYADRGNTIYF.

In its sample, this clonotype was seen a few times. V and J are TRBV6-6 and TRBJ2-3; D ambiguous. Trimming removed 0 bases from V and 3 bases from J, with 13 bases in between. The length of the CDR3 is 16 residues. Germline CDR1 and CDR2: MNHNY and SVGAGI (reference sequence). This CDR3 reads CASSYSNRVRTDTQYF. CDR3 DNA: TGTGCCAGCAGTTACTCTAACCGTGTTCGAACAGATACGCAGTATTTT.

The sample holds many counts of this clonotype. The genes are TRBV3-1 and TRBJ1-5, with TRBD1 matching over 7 bases. The length of the CDR3 is 17 residues. The trim removed 0 bases at V and 2 bases at J, leaving 7 bases unmatched. Germline assignment: CDR1 LGHDT and CDR2 YNNKEL (reference sequence). The CDR3 loop reads CASSQDSRGHGNQPQHF. CDR3 bases: TGTGCCAGCAGCCAAGACTCAAGGGGGCACGGCAATCAGCCCCAGCATTTT.